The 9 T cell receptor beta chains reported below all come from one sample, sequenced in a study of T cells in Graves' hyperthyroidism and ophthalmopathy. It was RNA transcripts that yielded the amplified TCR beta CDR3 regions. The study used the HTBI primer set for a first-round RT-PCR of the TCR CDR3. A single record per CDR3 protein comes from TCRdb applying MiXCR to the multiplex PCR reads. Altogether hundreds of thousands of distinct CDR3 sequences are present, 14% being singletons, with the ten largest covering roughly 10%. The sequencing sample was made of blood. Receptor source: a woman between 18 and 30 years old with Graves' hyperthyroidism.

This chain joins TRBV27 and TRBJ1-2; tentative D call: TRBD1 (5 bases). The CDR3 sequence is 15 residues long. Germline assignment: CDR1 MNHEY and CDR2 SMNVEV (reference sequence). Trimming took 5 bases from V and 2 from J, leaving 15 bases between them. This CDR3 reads CASSPRVPGNYGYTF. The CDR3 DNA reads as TGTGCCAGCAGTCCTCGGGTTCCAGGGAACTATGGCTACACCTTC.

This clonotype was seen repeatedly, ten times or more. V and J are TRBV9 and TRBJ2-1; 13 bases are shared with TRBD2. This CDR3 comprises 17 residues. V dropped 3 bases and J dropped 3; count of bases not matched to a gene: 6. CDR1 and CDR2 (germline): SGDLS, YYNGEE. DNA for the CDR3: TGTGCCAGCAGCGCCAGGACTAGCGGGAGTGACTACAATGAGCAGTTCTTC. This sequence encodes CASSARTSGSDYNEQFF.

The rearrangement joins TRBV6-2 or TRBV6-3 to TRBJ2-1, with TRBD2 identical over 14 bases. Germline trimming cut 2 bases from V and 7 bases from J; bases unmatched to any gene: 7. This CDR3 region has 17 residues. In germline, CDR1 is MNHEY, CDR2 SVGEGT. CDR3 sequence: CASSYRPGLAGVNEQFF. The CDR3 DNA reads TGTGCCAGCAGTTACCGTCCGGGACTAGCGGGAGTGAATGAGCAGTTCTTC.

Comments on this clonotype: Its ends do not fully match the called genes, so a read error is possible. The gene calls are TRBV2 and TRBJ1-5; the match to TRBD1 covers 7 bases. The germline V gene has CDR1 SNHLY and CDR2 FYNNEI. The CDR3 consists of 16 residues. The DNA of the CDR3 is TGTGCCAGCAGTGATTCGGACAGGAAGAGCAATCAGCCCCAGCATTTC. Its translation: CASSDSDRKSNQPQHF.

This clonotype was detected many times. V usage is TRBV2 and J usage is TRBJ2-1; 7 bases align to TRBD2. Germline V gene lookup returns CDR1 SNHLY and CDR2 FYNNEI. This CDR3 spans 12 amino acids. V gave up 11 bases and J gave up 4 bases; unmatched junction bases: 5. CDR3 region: CAATAGYNEQFF. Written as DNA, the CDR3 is TGTGCCGCCACAGCGGGATACAATGAGCAGTTCTTC.

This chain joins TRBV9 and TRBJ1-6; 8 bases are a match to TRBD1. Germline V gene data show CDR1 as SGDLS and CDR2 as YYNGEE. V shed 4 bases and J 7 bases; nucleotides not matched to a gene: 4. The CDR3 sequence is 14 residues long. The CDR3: CASSRDRSNSPLHF. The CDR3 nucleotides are TGTGCCAGCAGCAGGGACAGGTCAAATTCACCCCTCCACTTT. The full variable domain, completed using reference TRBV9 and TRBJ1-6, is DSGVTQTPKHLITATGQRVTLRCSPRSGDLSVYWYQQSLDQGLQFLIQYYNGEERAKGNILERFSAQQFPDLHSELNLSSLELGDSALYFCASSRDRSNSPLHFGNGTRLTVT.

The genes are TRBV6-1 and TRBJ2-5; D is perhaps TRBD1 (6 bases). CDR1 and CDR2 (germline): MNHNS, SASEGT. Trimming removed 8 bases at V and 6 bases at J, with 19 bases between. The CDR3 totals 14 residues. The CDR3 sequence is CASQPGHQPKTQYF. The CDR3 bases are TGTGCCAGCCAGCCGGGACATCAACCGAAGACCCAGTACTTC.

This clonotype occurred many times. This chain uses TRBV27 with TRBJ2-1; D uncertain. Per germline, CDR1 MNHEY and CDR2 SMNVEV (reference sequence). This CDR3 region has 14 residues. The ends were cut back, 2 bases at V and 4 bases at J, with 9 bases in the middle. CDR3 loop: CASSLQDFYNEQFF. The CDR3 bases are TGTGCCAGCAGTTTACAAGACTTTTACAATGAGCAGTTCTTC.

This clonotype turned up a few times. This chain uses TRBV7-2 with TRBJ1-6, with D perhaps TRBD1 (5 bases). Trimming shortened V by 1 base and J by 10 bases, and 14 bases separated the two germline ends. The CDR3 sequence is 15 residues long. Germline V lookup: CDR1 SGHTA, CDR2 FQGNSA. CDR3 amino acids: CASSLDGALGSPLHF. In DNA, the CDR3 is TGTGCCAGCAGCTTAGACGGGGCATTGGGGTCACCCCTCCACTTT.